Each of the 18 T cell receptor beta chains below was sequenced from the same sample in a study of blood T cell repertoires in COVID-19. This table comes from immunoSEQ multiplex PCR, and its TCRdb copy is limited to in-frame clones, with some not included. There are about 90,000 clones in the sample; around four fifths occur only once, and around 11% lies in the top ten. The sequenced sample was peripheral blood. The receptors shown here come from a woman aged 70-85 years with active or convalescent COVID-19.

The sample holds one count of this clone. The chain uses TRBV5-1 and TRBJ2-3, with TRBD1 identical over 8 bases. This CDR3 has 15 amino acids. V gave up 0 bases and J gave up 5 bases; unmatched junction bases: 5. Germline V gives CDR1 SGHRS, CDR2 YFSETQ. CDR3 nucleotide sequence: TGCGCCAGCAGCTTGGCCCAGGGGGCGGGAGATACGCAGTATTTT. Translated, it gives CASSLAQGAGDTQYF.

This clone was detected only a few times. The CDR3 DNA reads TGTGCCACCAAGGGGGACATCTCAACTAATGAAAAACTGTTTTTT. As protein: CATKGDISTNEKLFF. The chain couples TRBV5-4 to TRBJ1-4; a possible D gene is TRBD1 (6 bases). This CDR3 has 15 amino acids. Trimming stripped 9 bases from V and 0 bases from J, with 15 bases between. Germline assignment: CDR1 SGHNT and CDR2 YYREEE (reference sequence).

The rearrangement links TRBV7-2 to TRBJ2-1, with 13 bases that match TRBD2. Germline CDR1 and CDR2: SGHTA and FQGNSA. Trimming removed 6 bases from V and 9 bases from J; junction bases left unmatched: 8. The CDR3 totals 15 residues. As DNA, the CDR3 is TGTGCCAGCAGAGCCGGGACTAGCGGGGTTTTTGAGCAGTTCTTC. Translation: CASRAGTSGVFEQFF.

The chain recombines TRBV3-1 (or the pseudogene TRBV3-2) with TRBJ2-2; TRBD2 might be the D (5 bases). The ends were cut back, 5 bases at V and 3 bases at J, with 7 bases in the middle. Germline CDR1 reads LGHDT; CDR2 reads YNNKEL (reference sequence). This CDR3 spans 13 amino acids. The CDR3 protein is CASSARDTGELFF. The CDR3 nucleotides read TGTGCCAGCAGCGCGAGGGACACCGGGGAGCTGTTTTTT.

CDR3 nucleotides: TGCGCCAGCAGCATATCGACTGGCACAGATACGCAGTATTTT. It encodes CASSISTGTDTQYF. The V gene is TRBV5-1, the J gene TRBJ2-3, with D hard to call. This CDR3 has 14 amino acids. V lost 4 bases and J lost 1, with 10 bases in between. Germline loops: CDR1 SGHRS, CDR2 YFSETQ.

The genes are TRBV10-3 and TRBJ1-1, with D tentatively TRBD1 (6 bases). Trimming stripped 6 bases from V and 6 bases from J, with 20 bases between. This CDR3 comprises 15 residues. Germline CDR1 is ENHRY and CDR2 is SYGVKD. CDR3 DNA sequence: TGTGCCATCAGAAACCCCAGCTCCAGGGGCCCTGAAGCTTTCTTT. It codes for CAIRNPSSRGPEAFF.

The V gene is TRBV7-2, the J gene TRBJ1-6; 7 bases fit TRBD1. CDR1 SGHTA and CDR2 FQGNSA come from the germline V gene. This CDR3 is built from 15 residues. Trimming removed 0 bases from V and 6 bases from J; junction bases left unmatched: 2. The CDR3 reads CASSLAGQLNSPLHF. The CDR3 DNA is TGTGCCAGCAGCTTAGCGGGACAGCTTAATTCACCCCTCCACTTT.

V usage is TRBV4-1 and J usage is TRBJ2-1; 14 nucleotides align to TRBD2. Germline assignment: CDR1 MGHRA and CDR2 YSYEKL. The CDR3 consists of 16 residues. V trimming: 3 bases; J trimming: 8 bases; junction bases outside the gene matches: 6. CDR3 sequence reads: CASSQTSGGAPHEQFF. In DNA form, the CDR3 reads TGCGCCAGCAGCCAGACTAGCGGGGGGGCTCCACATGAGCAGTTCTTC.

This sequence joins TRBV19 and TRBJ1-5; D possibly corresponds to TRBD1 (6 bases). Per germline, CDR1 LNHDA and CDR2 SQIVND (reference sequence). Trimming shortened V by 6 bases and J by 7 bases, and 13 bases separated the two germline ends. The CDR3 loop spans 13 amino acids. CDR3 sequence: CASSPLTGQPQHF. CDR3 coding DNA: TGTGCCAGTAGCCCCTTAACAGGGCAGCCCCAGCATTTT.

This chain connects TRBV15 to TRBJ1-5, with TRBD1 matching over 7 bases. Germline V gene sequence: CDR1 LNHNV, CDR2 YYDKDF (reference sequence). Trimming took 1 base from V and 0 from J; bases not matched to a gene: 6. This CDR3 has 17 residues. This CDR3 is CATSRASGTDSNQPQHF. The CDR3 nucleotides are TGTGCCACCAGCAGAGCTTCCGGGACAGATAGCAATCAGCCCCAGCATTTT.

The rearrangement uses TRBV6-5 and TRBJ1-1; D is possibly TRBD1 (5 bases). Looked up from germline, CDR1 is MNHEY and CDR2 is SVGAGI. The CDR3 has 14 residues. Trimming removed 4 bases from V and 5 bases from J, with 14 bases in between. CDR3 loop: CASSSGLWGTEAFF. CDR3 nucleotides: TGTGCCAGCAGTTCGGGACTCTGGGGGACTGAAGCTTTCTTT.

J is TRBJ2-5 and V is TRBV12-3 or TRBV12-4; D uncertain. The ends were cut back, 5 bases at V and 5 bases at J, with 9 bases in the middle. The CDR3 is made up of 12 amino acids. The CDR3: CASSENRETQYF. DNA of the CDR3: TGTGCCAGCAGTGAGAACCGGGAGACCCAGTACTTC.

The chain recombines TRBV6-1 with TRBJ2-1, with TRBD2 matching 11 bases. The CDR3 sequence is 17 residues long. Losses at the gene ends were 0 bases for V and 8 bases for J; bases not matched to a gene: 9. In germline, CDR1 is MNHNS, CDR2 SASEGT. Here the CDR3 reads CASSEAPNSGGAYEQFF. CDR3 DNA sequence: TGTGCCAGCAGTGAAGCGCCGAATAGCGGGGGGGCCTATGAGCAGTTCTTC.

This CDR3 is CASSLAGGPYNEQFF. The CDR3 DNA is TGTGCCAGCAGCTTAGCGGGGGGGCCCTACAATGAGCAGTTCTTC. This chain uses TRBV11-3 with TRBJ2-1, with TRBD2 identical over 8 bases. The CDR3 has 15 amino acids. The germline CDR1 and CDR2 sequences are SGHNT and YENEEA. The ends lost 1 base at V and 2 bases at J; junction bases unmatched: 1. The entire variable domain, with the rest obtained from reference TRBV11-3 and TRBJ2-1, is as follows: EAGVVQSPRYKIIEKKQPVAFWCNPISGHNTLYWYLQNLGQGPELLIRYENEEAVDDSQLPKDRFSAERLKGVDSTLKIQPAELGDSAVYLCASSLAGGPYNEQFFGPGTRLTVL.

The chain joins TRBV10-3 to TRBJ2-5; a weak D match, TRBD2 (6 bases). V lost 5 bases to trimming and J lost 3 bases, with 10 bases between them. Germline lookup yields CDR1 ENHRY and CDR2 SYGVKD. The CDR3 is made up of 13 amino acids. CDR3 coding DNA: TGTGCCATCAGTCGGGACTTGAAAGAGACCCAGTACTTC. It is translated as CAISRDLKETQYF.

V gene TRBV11-3 combines with J gene TRBJ2-2, with D perhaps matching TRBD1 (5 bases). From germline, CDR1 is SGHNT and CDR2 YENEEA. V lost 1 base to trimming and J lost 5 bases, with 5 bases between them. CDR3 size: 13 residues. The CDR3 DNA reads as TGTGCCAGCAGCTTAGGACAGACCGGGGAGCTGTTTTTT. Amino acids: CASSLGQTGELFF. Combining the CDR3 with reference TRBV11-3 and TRBJ2-2 gives the whole variable domain EAGVVQSPRYKIIEKKQPVAFWCNPISGHNTLYWYLQNLGQGPELLIRYENEEAVDDSQLPKDRFSAERLKGVDSTLKIQPAELGDSAVYLCASSLGQTGELFFGEGSRLTVL.

J is TRBJ1-4 and V is TRBV18; perhaps TRBD1 as D (6 bases). CDR3 length: 16 residues. The V gene's germline CDR1 is KGHSH and CDR2 LQKENI. Trimming removed 6 bases from V and 2 bases from J, with 16 bases in between. The CDR3 nucleotides read TGTGCCAGCTCGCTACAGGGTGCATCGACTAATGAAAAACTGTTTTTT. It yields the protein CASSLQGASTNEKLFF.

The CDR3 here is CASSRTTLRTYEQYF. DNA of the CDR3: TGTGCCAGCAGTCGTACTACATTGAGAACCTACGAGCAGTACTTC. The J gene is TRBJ2-7, the V gene TRBV2; D not resolved. This CDR3 is 15 amino acids long. CDR1 is SNHLY and CDR2 is FYNNEI in the germline V gene. V lost 5 bases and J lost 2, with 16 bases in between.